The 31 T cell receptor beta chains below were found in one sample sequenced in a study of cytomegalovirus exposure and HLA in healthy donors. The study ran its PCR with 60 Vbeta and 13 Jbeta primers. Using immunoSEQ multiplex PCR, the repertoire was profiled, and TCRdb retains in-frame clones only, with some absent. The sample lists tens of thousands of clones, roughly a tenth seen once, with approximately 23% in the top ten. Sequencing input: PBMCs. Receptors originate from a man aged 55 to 70 in good health and CMV-seropositive.

The CDR3 loop reads CASSLALGGQPNTEAFF. In nucleotides, the CDR3 is TGTGCCAGCAGCTTAGCTTTGGGAGGGCAGCCTAACACTGAAGCTTTCTTT. This chain joins TRBV7-8 and TRBJ1-1; D not certain. CDR3 length: 17 amino acids. Germline CDR1 and CDR2: SGHVS and FQNEAQ. V was pared by 0 bases and J by 2 bases, with 16 bases between.

The genes are TRBV9 and TRBJ2-5; perhaps TRBD2 as D (6 bases). The CDR3 loop spans 15 amino acids. Per the germline V gene, CDR1 is SGDLS and CDR2 is YYNGEE. Trimming left V 3 bases short and J 2 bases short, with 14 bases between. DNA for the CDR3: TGTGCCAGCAGCGCCCGGGTGGCGGGACAAGAGACCCAGTACTTC. Its protein product is CASSARVAGQETQYF.

J is TRBJ2-1 and V is TRBV6-5; 7 nucleotides agree with TRBD2. The CDR3 consists of 15 residues. The trim removed 0 bases at V and 4 bases at J, leaving 3 bases unmatched. Germline loops: CDR1 MNHEY, CDR2 SVGAGI. The CDR3, as DNA: TGTGCCAGCAGTTACTCGCGGGAGCTGTACAATGAGCAGTTCTTC. Its protein is CASSYSRELYNEQFF.

This clone was detected a few times. The genes are TRBV19 and TRBJ1-5; the D gene is possibly TRBD1 (5 bases). V lost 5 bases to trimming and J lost 3 bases, with 11 bases between them. The CDR3 runs 14 residues. Germline CDR1 LNHDA, CDR2 SQIVND (reference sequence). CDR3 in DNA: TGTGCCAGTAGTTCAACAGGCTTCAATCAGCCCCAGCATTTT. Translating gives CASSSTGFNQPQHF.

This sequence joins TRBV11-2 and TRBJ2-2, with TRBD2 matching over 11 bases. The CDR3 runs 14 residues. V lost 5 bases and J lost 7; bases outside the gene matches: 3. The V gene's germline CDR1 is SGHAT and CDR2 FQNNGV. As DNA, the CDR3 is TGTGCCAGCAGCCAACTAGCGGGGGACGGGGAGCTGTTTTTT. The encoded protein is CASSQLAGDGELFF.

This clone was seen only a few times. The chain recombines TRBV9 with TRBJ2-7; tentatively, D is TRBD2 (6 bases). This CDR3 contains 15 residues. Trimming took off 0 bases at V and 2 bases at J, with 12 bases between the two ends. Germline V gives CDR1 SGDLS, CDR2 YYNGEE. Here the CDR3 reads CASSVERGIPYEQYF. The CDR3, as DNA: TGTGCCAGCAGCGTAGAGCGCGGGATCCCCTACGAGCAGTACTTC.

This clone turned up a few times. The chain uses TRBV2 and TRBJ2-7, with D possibly being TRBD2 (5 bases). Per germline, CDR1 SNHLY and CDR2 FYNNEI. V was shortened by 8 bases and J by 2 bases, with 10 bases between the two germline ends. The CDR3 has 12 residues. The CDR3 bases are TGTGCCAGCGCGGGCCCCCCCTACGAGCAGTACTTC. It codes for CASAGPPYEQYF.

In DNA form, the CDR3 reads TGTGCCAGCAGCTTAGAGGGGCTGGACACTGAAGCTTTCTTT. It codes for CASSLEGLDTEAFF. The chain employs TRBV7-2 and TRBJ1-1; the D gene is possibly TRBD1 (5 bases). V lost 1 base and J 3 bases, leaving 9 bases between the germline ends. This CDR3 spans 14 amino acids. Germline lookup yields CDR1 SGHTA and CDR2 FQGNSA.

The sample holds a few counts of this clone. This chain uses TRBV27 with TRBJ2-5; TRBD1 matches 8 bases. The length of the CDR3 is 20 residues. With V trimmed by 3 bases and J by 1 base, 19 bases remained unmatched. The germline V gene encodes CDR1 MNHEY and CDR2 SMNVEV (reference sequence). The CDR3: CASSLRQGAQSVVGQETQYF. The CDR3 DNA reads TGTGCCAGCAGTTTGCGGCAGGGGGCGCAAAGCGTGGTGGGCCAAGAGACCCAGTACTTC.

This clone was picked up a small number of times. The chain has TRBV5-6 and TRBJ1-4; the D gene is possibly TRBD1 (5 bases). The germline V gene encodes CDR1 SGHDT and CDR2 YYEEEE. This CDR3 contains 15 residues. Trimming shortened V by 0 bases and J by 3 bases, and 9 bases separated the two germline ends. As DNA, the CDR3 is TGTGCCAGCAGCTTGGCGGGACTGTCTAATGAAAAACTGTTTTTT. Encoded protein: CASSLAGLSNEKLFF.

In this sample, this clone turned up many times. The rearrangement links TRBV27 to TRBJ2-7, with TRBD1 identical over 7 bases. This CDR3 is 15 amino acids long. The V gene end was trimmed by 6 bases and the J gene end by 1 base; junction bases not matched to a gene: 9. The germline CDR1 and CDR2 sequences are MNHEY and SMNVEV (reference sequence). The CDR3 loop is CASSLRGGQSYEQYF. CDR3 nucleotides: TGTGCCAGCAGCCTCCGAGGGGGACAGTCCTACGAGCAGTACTTC.

The CDR3 DNA reads as TGTGCCAGCAGCCTAGCGGGGCCCCGGTTGAAGTTCTTC. Translating it yields CASSLAGPRLKFF. The chain couples TRBV27 to TRBJ2-1, with 9 bases lining up with TRBD2. The CDR3 totals 13 residues. Per the germline V gene, CDR1 is MNHEY and CDR2 is SMNVEV (reference sequence). J gave up 14 bases and V 6 bases, and 11 bases lay outside the gene matches.

This chain links TRBV10-3 with TRBJ2-5, with 10 bases matching TRBD1. After removal of 6 bases from V and 3 bases from J, the junction contained 1 base not matched to a gene. Germline CDR1 ENHRY, CDR2 SYGVKD. The CDR3 covers 13 residues. The CDR3 region is CAIRGTGEETQYF. The CDR3 DNA reads as TGTGCCATCAGAGGGACAGGGGAAGAGACCCAGTACTTC.

This clone has more than one count but fewer than ten. One end of the junction does not line up with germline, which may come from a read error. The gene calls are TRBV7-7 and TRBJ2-1, with 7 bases aligning to TRBD2. Germline loops: CDR1 SSHAT, CDR2 FNYEAQ (reference sequence). There are 19 residues in the CDR3. The CDR3, as DNA: TGTGCTAGCAGCCTGAACCCCTCGACTAGTTTGGGCGGGAGCGGTGAGCAGTTCTTC. This sequence encodes CASSLNPSTSLGGSGEQFF.

The sample holds a few counts of this clone. The rearrangement uses TRBV27 and TRBJ2-1; 14 positions agree with TRBD2. V lost 2 bases, J lost 7 bases, and 4 bases stayed unmatched. Germline CDR1 reads MNHEY; CDR2 reads SMNVEV (reference sequence). The CDR3 totals 16 residues. CDR3 region: CASSLQTSGRGNEQFF. CDR3 nucleotide sequence: TGTGCCAGCAGTTTACAGACTAGCGGGAGGGGGAATGAGCAGTTCTTC.

V usage is TRBV7-3 and J usage is TRBJ2-3; 10 bases are shared with TRBD2. Germline V lookup: CDR1 SGHTA, CDR2 FQGTGA. This CDR3 region has 17 residues. V shed 5 bases, J shed 0 bases, and the junction held 8 bases outside the gene matches. CDR3 coding DNA: TGTGCCAGCAGCCTAAGCCCAGCGGGAGGGAGCACAGATACGCAGTATTTT. Its protein is CASSLSPAGGSTDTQYF.

This clone has a handful of counts. The V and J genes are TRBV9 and TRBJ2-3; 12 bases fit TRBD2. J was trimmed by 2 bases and V by 2 bases; bases with no gene match: 3. Germline CDR1 is SGDLS and CDR2 is YYNGEE. The CDR3 totals 16 residues. The CDR3, as DNA: TGTGCCAGCAGCGTCCGGACTAGCGGGGTCACAGATACGCAGTATTTT. This translates into CASSVRTSGVTDTQYF.

This clone was recorded a few times. The rearrangement uses TRBV11-1 and TRBJ2-3; 8 bases are a match to TRBD1. The CDR3 is made up of 14 amino acids. Germline values: CDR1 SGHAT, CDR2 FQDESV (reference sequence). V lost 9 bases, J lost 7 bases, and 12 bases stayed unmatched. CDR3 sequence: CASLPDRVGNTQYF. The CDR3 coding sequence is TGTGCCAGTCTGCCGGACAGGGTAGGGAATACGCAGTATTTT.

The table lists this clone with a few counts. CDR3 sequence: CAWSVKRVNTGELFF. The CDR3 DNA sequence: TGTGCCTGGAGTGTGAAGCGGGTGAACACCGGGGAGCTGTTTTTT. The rearrangement links TRBV30 to TRBJ2-2; weak D call: TRBD2 (6 bases). With 0 bases removed from V and 1 base from J, the gap between germline ends came to 9 bases. The CDR3 extends over 15 amino acids. Per germline, CDR1 GTSNPN and CDR2 SVGIG (reference sequence).

The sample holds a few counts of this clone. The chain couples TRBV7-2 to TRBJ2-2, with 7 positions matching TRBD2. This CDR3 contains 17 residues. Per germline, CDR1 SGHTA and CDR2 FQGNSA. V shed 5 bases, J shed 1 base, and the junction held 10 bases outside the gene matches. CDR3: CASSPWMGGGNTGELFF. The CDR3 nucleotides are TGTGCCAGCAGCCCCTGGATGGGCGGGGGGAACACCGGGGAGCTGTTTTTT.

There are a few counts of this clone. This likely reflects a read error, since a far larger clone is one base away. The chain employs TRBV30 and TRBJ1-1; D is unclear. The CDR3 covers 12 residues. CDR1 is GTSNPN and CDR2 is SVGIG in the germline V gene (reference sequence). V was cut by 5 bases and J by 11 bases, with 18 bases left in between. Here the CDR3 DNA reads TGTGCCTGGCAGGACGCAATTAGCGATGCTTTCTTT. Translating it yields CAWQDAISDAFF.

There are a few counts of this clone. The J gene is TRBJ1-1, the V gene TRBV5-1; 7 bases align to TRBD1. Trimming took 4 bases from V and 1 from J; bases not matched to a gene: 7. This CDR3 is 15 amino acids long. The germline CDR1 and CDR2 sequences are SGHRS and YFSETQ. This chain's CDR3 is CASSPDGTANTEAFF. The CDR3 nucleotides read TGCGCCAGCAGCCCGGATGGGACAGCGAACACTGAAGCTTTCTTT.

The chain links TRBV5-3 to TRBJ1-1; D remains unclear. TRBV5-3 qualifies as an ORF whose function is uncertain. This CDR3 contains 13 residues. The V and J ends lost 1 base and 1 base respectively, with 5 bases between them. CDR3 residues: CARSLTENTEAFF. The CDR3 DNA follows: TGTGCCAGAAGCTTGACAGAGAACACTGAAGCTTTCTTT.

The chain has TRBV27 and TRBJ2-1; D perhaps matches TRBD1 (5 bases). V shed 4 bases and J shed 6 bases, with 16 bases lying between them. The CDR3 length is 15 residues. Germline CDR1 and CDR2: MNHEY and SMNVEV (reference sequence). The CDR3: CASSSAQGRLNEQFF. The CDR3 DNA follows: TGTGCCAGCAGTTCGGCCCAGGGAAGACTCAATGAGCAGTTCTTC.

The rearrangement uses TRBV28 and TRBJ2-5, with D tentatively TRBD2 (6 bases). V was clipped by 2 bases and J by 6 bases, with 7 bases between them. The length of the CDR3 is 12 residues. Germline V gene sequence: CDR1 MDHEN, CDR2 SYDVKM. CDR3 residues: CASSLGGKTQYF. CDR3 sequence (DNA): TGTGCCAGCAGTTTAGGAGGGAAGACCCAGTACTTC.

This chain joins TRBV7-6 and TRBJ2-1; possibly TRBD2 for D (6 bases). V was trimmed by 5 bases and J by 5 bases, leaving 16 bases between them. Looked up from germline, CDR1 is SGHVS and CDR2 is FNYEAQ. CDR3 length: 15 amino acids. CDR3 nucleotide sequence: TGTGCCAGCAGCCCTCTGCGGGGCAATGACAATGAGCAGTTCTTC. It encodes CASSPLRGNDNEQFF.

The gene calls are TRBV28 and TRBJ1-1, with D hard to call. The CDR3 is 14 residues long. The germline gives CDR1 MDHEN, CDR2 SYDVKM. V lost 4 bases and J lost 4, with 13 bases in between. The CDR3: CASSSTALATEAFF. The CDR3 nucleotides read TGTGCCAGCAGTTCAACGGCCCTAGCCACTGAAGCTTTCTTT.

This clone has more than one count but fewer than ten. This chain links TRBV19 with TRBJ1-1, with D possibly matching TRBD1 (5 bases). The CDR3 has 17 amino acids. Germline assignment: CDR1 LNHDA and CDR2 SQIVND (reference sequence). Trimming cost V 3 bases and J 4 bases, with 21 bases left between them. The CDR3 is CASSMGRGEVMGTEAFF. As DNA, the CDR3 is TGTGCCAGTAGTATGGGACGCGGGGAGGTTATGGGCACTGAAGCTTTCTTT.

This clone was detected a few times. The chain couples TRBV7-3 to TRBJ2-1; TRBD1 is a possible D gene (5 bases). CDR1 is SGHTA, CDR2 FQGTGA, per germline. Trimming cost V 2 bases and J 0 bases, with 8 bases left between them. The CDR3 sequence is 15 residues long. The CDR3 is CASSLAQGSYNEQFF. The CDR3 nucleotides are TGTGCCAGCAGCTTAGCCCAGGGCTCCTACAATGAGCAGTTCTTC.

The rearrangement joins TRBV5-4 to TRBJ2-3; TRBD2 matches at 9 bases. Germline loops: CDR1 SGHNT, CDR2 YYREEE (reference sequence). The CDR3 spans 16 residues. V was pared by 4 bases and J by 4 bases, with 10 bases of the junction left unmatched. The CDR3, as DNA: TGTGCCAGCAGCCCCTTTAGCGGGGGTATTTCAGATACGCAGTATTTT. This codes for CASSPFSGGISDTQYF.

This clone was observed a few times. The chain links TRBV5-3 to TRBJ2-7, with 11 bases matching TRBD1. TRBV5-3 is an ORF; its function is uncertain. After removal of 4 bases from V and 4 bases from J, the junction contained 7 bases not matched to a gene. This CDR3 spans 15 amino acids. The CDR3 loop reads CARSTGTGGLYEQYF. The CDR3 DNA reads TGTGCCAGAAGCACCGGGACAGGGGGACTATACGAGCAGTACTTC.